This T cell receptor (beta chain) was sequenced in a study of T-cell memory formation after mild COVID-19. Study information: TCR clusters showed largely donor specificity.

Libraries for TCRalpha and TCRbeta carried sample barcodes and unique molecular identifiers via 5'RACE. TCRdb reanalysed the 5' RACE reads using MiXCR and keeps one entry per CDR3 protein. The data show 130,000 to 150,000 distinct CDR3 sequences, 6% seen once. Germline V gene lookup returns CDR1 SEHNR and CDR2 FQNEAQ (reference sequence). The V segment lost 5 bases and the J segment 8 bases; nucleotides outside the gene matches: 6. The CDR3 length is 14 residues. This clonotype turned up a few times. This chain links TRBV7-9 with TRBJ1-5; 10 bases align to TRBD1. The source of this sequence is an adult woman who had mild COVID-19 (a few samples of this study predate the infection). Cell type and time point are not known. The material sequenced was PBMCs or a T cell subset sorted from them (not recorded which). This CDR3 is CASSERTGGKPQHF. In nucleotides, the CDR3 is TGTGCCAGCAGCGAGAGGACAGGGGGGAAGCCCCAGCATTTT.